The table lists the clone carrying this T cell receptor (beta chain) with many counts. The antigen is unknown. This sample stems from a study of CD8 T cells in ankylosing spondylitis. General study points: What seemed typical of ankylosing spondylitis blood was a TCR beta motif built from about eight highly homologous variants.

Making the TCR beta libraries involved quantitative 5'-RACE with molecular barcodes. TCRdb re-called the 5' RACE reads with MiXCR, one entry per CDR3 protein. The sample has 350,000 or so distinct CDR3 sequences; 8% are singletons. The germline CDR1 and CDR2 sequences are SQVTM and ANQGSEA. The CDR3 consists of 13 residues. V dropped 3 bases and J dropped 7 bases, with 13 bases sitting between them. The sequenced sample was blood, either unsorted or a sorted T cell fraction (not recorded which). This sequence joins TRBV29-1 and TRBJ1-5; D might be TRBD1 (6 bases). The TCR originated in a male donor with ankylosing spondylitis. In DNA, the CDR3 is TGCAGCGTTGAGGAGGGGGTAGGGCAGCCCCAGCATTTT. Protein sequence: CSVEEGVGQPQHF.